This T cell receptor beta chain comes out of a study of lymphopenia after photon versus proton radiotherapy (dated by TCRdb to the late 2010s). In terms of the full investigation: The immunological effects of photon versus proton radiation therapy were compared in patients with gastrointestinal tumors who developed high-grade lymphopenia. The 15 to 25 patients in the cohort had gastrointestinal tumors, were treated with either photon or proton therapy, and subsequently developed lymphopenia. The goal of the study was to describe how the two radiation modalities differ in their effects on the immune system. Summary of the overall study and its limitations: After the lymphocyte count nadir, photon-treated repertoires showed oligoclonal expansion, especially of CD8+ Temra cells, which drove the drop in diversity. Proton-treated patients stayed relatively stable during treatment, while photon-treated patients lost naive T cells and TCR diversity and gained effector/memory populations. The survival association was assessed only in patients who died, and better survival with proton therapy was presented by the authors as a possibility rather than a demonstrated result. Across the cohort, an inverse correlation was found between a larger post-nadir drop in TCR diversity and overall survival time among patients who died.

As concerns this clone: The antigen it recognizes is unknown. Per-base qualities were not stored, and no clone one base away is much larger.

Receptor libraries were prepared by the immunoSEQ multiplex PCR assay. Alongside multiparametric flow cytometry, deep sequencing of rearranged TCR beta loci was used to profile the T cell repertoires. TCRdb re-hosts the immuneACCESS table, in-frame sequences only. Its copies lack some clones; in the studies checked, an unresolved V gene accounts for under half of them, and the cause for the rest is not known. Counted in this sample were some 41,000 clones; around 85% of them appeared once. The top ten clones comprise around 2.7% of the sample. Per the germline V gene, SGHVS is the CDR1 and FNYEAQ is the CDR2. Measured from the cysteine to the phenylalanine, the CDR3 is 17 residues long. Only the CDR3 part of the read is kept: 51 bases, read in frame from the first base. V has 1 base trimmed and J has 0 bases trimmed; junction bases matching no gene number 7.

The receptor was isolated from a man in his fifties or sixties with gastric cancer. The chain was built from TRBV7-6 and TRBJ2-3; TRBD1 lines up with 7 middle nucleotides. The sequenced sample was peripheral blood, obtained from a patient treated with photon-based radiotherapy. The DNA is as follows: TGTGCCAGCAGCTTAGGGAGACAGGGTTTGAGCACAGATACGCAGTATTTT. Its coded protein is CASSLGRQGLSTDTQYF.